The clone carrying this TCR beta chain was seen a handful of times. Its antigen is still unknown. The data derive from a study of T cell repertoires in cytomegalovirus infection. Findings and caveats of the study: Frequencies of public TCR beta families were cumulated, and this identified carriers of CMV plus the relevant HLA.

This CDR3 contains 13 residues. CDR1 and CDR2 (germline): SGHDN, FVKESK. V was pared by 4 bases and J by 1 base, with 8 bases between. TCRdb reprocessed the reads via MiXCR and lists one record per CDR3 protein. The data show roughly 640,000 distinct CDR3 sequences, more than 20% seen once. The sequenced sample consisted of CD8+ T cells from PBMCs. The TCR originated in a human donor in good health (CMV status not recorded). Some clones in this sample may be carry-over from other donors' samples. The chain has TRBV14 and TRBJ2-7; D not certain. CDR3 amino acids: CASSPLNSYEQYV. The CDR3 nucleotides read TGTGCCAGCAGCCCCTTGAATTCCTACGAGCAGTACGTC.